This T cell receptor beta chain was identified in a study of T cell responses to AZD1222 COVID-19 vaccine. Study outcomes and limitations: Clonal diversity was possibly underestimated, and white British individuals and females predominated among donors. Repertoire sampling happened only post peak T cell response.

This CDR3 is built from 13 residues. CDR1 is MNHEY and CDR2 is SVGAGI in the germline V gene. V lost 2 bases and J lost 7, with 8 bases in between. Comments on this clone: The antigen remains undetermined. The same CDR3 arises from other DNA sequences in this sample as well.

Data came from immunoSEQ multiplex PCR; TCRdb stores just in-frame clones and leaves some out. Among 100,000 to 150,000 clones, about nine tenths were seen once, and the ten largest hold around 7%. This sequence was found in an adult in good health. V is TRBV6-5 and J is TRBJ1-4, with D possibly TRBD1 on 5 matching bases. The specimen comprised peripheral blood, sampled on day 0 of AZD1222 vaccination. The DNA for the CDR3 is TGTGCCAGCAGTTACGGGACGGGTGAAAAACTGTTTTTT. Amino acid sequence: CASSYGTGEKLFF.